These 13 T cell receptor beta chains originate from one sample sequenced in a study of Ad26.COV2.S vaccination and SARS-CoV-2 variants. Clones were read by immunoSEQ multiplex PCR, and TCRdb kept only the in-frame ones, dropping some. The table includes hundreds of thousands of clones, about 89% detected once. Treatment: 19 received Ad26.COV2.S at low or high dose, single or two shots; about 5 received placebo; per-sample allocation not given. Repertoires come from day 63 after the first vaccine or placebo injection. The source was peripheral blood, collected in a trial of Ad26.COV2.S vaccine versus placebo. The receptors originated from a person between 18 and 59 years old who received the Ad26.COV2.S COVID-19 vaccine or a placebo.

The genes are TRBV5-8 and TRBJ1-2, with 7 bases aligning to TRBD1. The CDR3 is 17 amino acids. V lost 0 bases and J lost 1; bases outside the gene matches: 9. Germline V gene data show CDR1 as SGHTS and CDR2 as YDEGEE. DNA for the CDR3: TGTGCCAGCAGCTTGGAGGGTACAGGGGCCATTAACTATGGCTACACCTTC. Its protein product is CASSLEGTGAINYGYTF.

This clone was counted once. Written as DNA, the CDR3 is TGCAGTGCTCCCGGGGCTGATGGCTACACCTTC. It encodes CSAPGADGYTF. The rearrangement uses TRBV20-1 and TRBJ1-2, with a possible D match to TRBD1 (5 bases). The CDR3 sequence is 11 residues long. With 5 bases removed from V and 6 bases from J, the gap between germline ends came to 10 bases. CDR1 is DFQATT and CDR2 is SNEGSKA in the germline V gene (reference sequence).

J is TRBJ2-7 and V is TRBV7-2; tentatively, D is TRBD1 or TRBD2 (5 bases each). Germline values: CDR1 SGHTA, CDR2 FQGNSA. This CDR3 is built from 14 residues. The V and J ends lost 2 bases and 2 bases respectively, with 10 bases between them. The CDR3 spells CASSLSLGPYEQYF. CDR3 DNA: TGTGCCAGCAGCTTATCTTTGGGACCCTACGAGCAGTACTTC. The full variable domain, with the rest looked up from reference TRBV7-2 and TRBJ2-7, is GAGVSQSPSNKVTEKGKDVELRCDPISGHTALYWYRQSLGQGLEFLIYFQGNSAPDKSGLPSDRFSAERTGGSVSTLTIQRTQQEDSAVYLCASSLSLGPYEQYFGPGTRLTVT.

This clone was recorded a few times. The chain combines TRBV4-3 with TRBJ2-5; 10 bases agree with TRBD2. The CDR3 spans 16 residues. Germline CDR1 is LGHNA and CDR2 is YSLEER. With V trimmed by 4 bases and J by 4 bases, 9 bases remained unmatched. The CDR3, as DNA: TGCGCCAGCAGCCCAGTCAGGATAGCGGGAGGAGAGACCCAGTACTTC. Protein: CASSPVRIAGGETQYF.

The chain links TRBV5-5 to TRBJ1-5; 10 nucleotides align to TRBD1. The V segment lost 5 bases and the J segment 5 bases; nucleotides outside the gene matches: 4. CDR1 and CDR2 from the germline V gene are SGHKS and YYEKEE (reference sequence). The CDR3 spans 14 residues. This CDR3 reads CASSPTGGDQPQHF. CDR3 DNA sequence: TGTGCCAGCAGTCCGACAGGGGGCGATCAGCCCCAGCATTTT.

This chain uses TRBV3-1 (or the pseudogene TRBV3-2) with TRBJ2-1; D call uncertain. V dropped 1 base and J dropped 0 bases, with 13 bases sitting between them. This CDR3 is 17 amino acids long. Germline V gene lookup returns CDR1 LGHDT and CDR2 YNNKEL (reference sequence). This CDR3 reads CASSQGQRSFSYNEQFF. Here the CDR3 DNA reads TGTGCCAGCAGCCAAGGGCAACGGTCCTTCTCCTACAATGAGCAGTTCTTC.

The genes are TRBV27 and TRBJ1-5, with D perhaps TRBD1 (6 bases). CDR3 length: 16 residues. The V and J ends lost 4 bases and 9 bases respectively, with 22 bases between them. Germline CDR1 reads MNHEY; CDR2 reads SMNVEV (reference sequence). The CDR3 DNA reads as TGTGCCAGCAGTTATACCGTCGGGGGGGGGCAGGGGCCCCAGCATTTT. Protein product: CASSYTVGGGQGPQHF.

The CDR3, as DNA: TGTGCCAGCAGCCAGGGAACGTATGGGACCCAGTACTTC. Its protein is CASSQGTYGTQYF. The chain uses TRBV7-8 and TRBJ2-5; possibly TRBD1 for D (5 bases). From germline, CDR1 is SGHVS and CDR2 FQNEAQ. The CDR3 has 13 residues. V was trimmed by 5 bases and J by 7 bases, leaving 14 bases between them.

In regard to this clone: The sample carries other DNA sequences with the same CDR3. The chain combines TRBV30 with TRBJ1-5; the match to TRBD1 covers 7 bases. The junction had 2 bases not matched to a gene; V was cut back by 5 bases and J by 1 base. Germline values: CDR1 GTSNPN, CDR2 SVGIG (reference sequence). The CDR3 loop spans 13 amino acids. CDR3 nucleotide sequence: TGTGCCTGGGGGACAGTAAGCAATCAGCCCCAGCATTTT. Protein sequence: CAWGTVSNQPQHF.

The chain has TRBV13 and TRBJ1-6, with D unresolved. This CDR3 is 12 amino acids long. Germline-derived CDR1 and CDR2 are PRHDT and FYEKMQ (reference sequence). V dropped 0 bases and J dropped 9 bases, with 3 bases sitting between them. This chain's CDR3 is CASSLGSSPLHF. The CDR3 nucleotides read TGTGCCAGCAGCTTAGGGAGTTCACCCCTCCACTTT.

The rearrangement joins TRBV9 to TRBJ2-5; the match to TRBD2 covers 8 bases. The ends lost 4 bases at V and 5 bases at J; junction bases unmatched: 4. This CDR3 is 13 amino acids long. From germline, CDR1 is SGDLS and CDR2 YYNGEE. The CDR3 is CASSPIAGETQYF. The CDR3 coding sequence is TGTGCCAGCAGCCCCATAGCGGGGGAGACCCAGTACTTC.

The chain recombines TRBV29-1 with TRBJ2-7; 7 bases are shared with TRBD1. J lost 0 bases, V lost 6 bases, and 5 bases had no gene match. Germline lookup yields CDR1 SQVTM and CDR2 ANQGSEA. The CDR3 sequence is 13 residues long. CDR3 sequence: CSVMTGNSYEQYF. CDR3 DNA sequence: TGCAGCGTGATGACAGGGAACTCCTACGAGCAGTACTTC.

This chain connects TRBV6-5 to TRBJ1-1, with TRBD1 matching 7 bases. This CDR3 region has 16 residues. Germline V gene data show CDR1 as MNHEY and CDR2 as SVGAGI. Trimming removed 0 bases from V and 5 bases from J; junction bases left unmatched: 9. CDR3 sequence: CASSYSTGEGGTEAFF. CDR3 DNA sequence: TGTGCCAGCAGTTACTCTACAGGGGAGGGAGGAACTGAAGCTTTCTTT.